This T cell receptor beta chain comes out of a study of OX40 agonist ivuxolimab in advanced cancers. Looking at the study overall: Ivuxolimab, which is an agonistic anti-OX40 (CD134) antibody, was administered to the patients. Checkpoint inhibitors had been given previously to around 38% of patients.

The CDR3 contains 13 residues. CDR1 and CDR2 from the germline V gene are SGHRS and YFSETQ. V lost 3 bases and J lost 5, with 11 bases in between. This clone was observed once. Profiling relied on immunoSEQ multiplex PCR, and the TCRdb table lists in-frame clones only, not all of them. Of under 95,000 clones listed, roughly nine tenths are singletons. Autoimmune disease history or systemic immunosuppression barred patients. Sampling of blood occurred at baseline, cycle 4 day 1, and cycle 7 day 1. The chain carries TRBV5-1 and TRBJ1-2; maybe TRBD1 (5 bases). The sequence came from an adult with an advanced solid tumor such as melanoma, head and neck, liver or kidney cancer. The material sequenced was CD4+ or CD8+ T cells sorted from blood, taken in a trial of the OX40 agonist ivuxolimab. The CDR3 here is CASSWTSAYGYTF. The CDR3 nucleotides read TGCGCCAGCAGCTGGACATCCGCATATGGCTACACCTTC.